This T cell receptor (beta chain) derives from a study of CD8 T cells in ankylosing spondylitis (dated by TCRdb to about 2017). The study in broad terms: The study set out to find disease-linked TCR variants by profiling T cell receptor beta repertoires in ankylosing spondylitis patients and healthy donors. Peripheral blood samples were taken, and synovial fluid was additionally collected from ankylosing spondylitis patients. In total, the full study cohort was made up of 95 to 110 healthy donors and 25 ankylosing spondylitis patients. Results and caveats for the whole study, not just this receptor: Some of the motif variants had been reported before in the synovial fluid and blood of reactive arthritis patients, a finding that suggests common disease-initiation mechanisms. Blood from ankylosing spondylitis patients appeared to be characterized by a TCR beta motif composed of roughly 8 highly homologous amino acid variants. In peripheral blood, the disease-linked clones were found at relatively low frequencies and had a CD8+ phenotype. According to the report, matched synovial fluid samples from ankylosing spondylitis patients were significantly enriched for the disease-linked clones.

About this clonotype itself: Its binding antigen is unknown. No clone much larger than this one lies a single base away; base qualities are absent.

The CDR1 and CDR2 encoded by the germline V gene are SGHRS and YFSETQ. From its cysteine to its phenylalanine, the CDR3 spans 14 amino acids. Only the CDR3 DNA is retained, 42 bases long and in frame from the first base. Trimming costs V 4 bases and J 0 bases, and their ends lie 5 bases apart. TCRdb shows the sequencer as Illumina HiSeq 2500. TCR beta libraries were prepared by quantitative 5'-RACE with molecular barcodes. The authors' analysis ran thus. Disease-linked TCR variants were identified with a new computational method built on a probabilistic model of VDJ rearrangement. TCRdb trimmed the raw reads at Q25, called clones with MiXCR and kept productive beta chains. Rows merge per CDR3 protein into single entries with the most common DNA and genes. None of the V and J calls come from the authors' own analysis; TCRdb made them. For this sample the table gives about 400,000 distinct CDR3 sequences, of which roughly 20% were detected only once. Together, the top ten hold under 15% of the sample.

The sequenced sample was blood, either unsorted or a sorted T cell fraction (not recorded which). The chain joins TRBV5-1 to TRBJ1-6; no D segment can be confidently identified. The source is a male donor with ankylosing spondylitis or in good health (not recorded which). The CDR3 in this case is CASSDSSYNSPLHF. DNA sequence: TGCGCCAGCAGCGATTCCTCCTATAATTCACCCCTCCACTTT.